These 10 T cell receptor beta chains originate from one sample sequenced in a study of T cell changes during pregnancy in multiple sclerosis. TCRdb's table, derived via immunoSEQ multiplex PCR, lists solely in-frame clones and lacks some. The table records about 30,000 clones, around 90% of them present only once. The sequencing here drew on CD8+ T cells from peripheral blood mononuclear cells, taken before pregnancy. The receptor source for this set is a female donor with multiple sclerosis, enrolled in a pregnancy study.

This chain joins TRBV7-2 and TRBJ2-3, with 9 bases that match TRBD1. CDR3 length: 14 residues. With 6 bases clipped from V and 4 bases from J, the junction kept 5 bases outside the gene matches. The germline V gene has CDR1 SGHTA and CDR2 FQGNSA. The CDR3 sequence: CASSPWTGADTQYF. CDR3 nucleotides: TGTGCCAGCAGTCCGTGGACAGGGGCAGATACGCAGTATTTT.

The rearrangement uses TRBV7-9 and TRBJ1-2; D call uncertain. V shed 4 bases and J shed 4 bases, with 16 bases lying between them. The germline gives CDR1 SEHNR, CDR2 FQNEAQ (reference sequence). This CDR3 contains 15 residues. CDR3 region: CASSSGEGLGYGYTF. In DNA form, the CDR3 reads TGTGCCAGCAGCTCCGGGGAGGGTTTAGGCTATGGCTACACCTTC.

The chain carries TRBV4-1 and TRBJ2-7; the match to TRBD1 covers 8 bases. The germline V gene has CDR1 MGHRA and CDR2 YSYEKL. Losses at the gene ends were 3 bases for V and 5 bases for J; bases not matched to a gene: 6. The CDR3 covers 14 residues. CDR3 nucleotide sequence: TGCGCCAGCAGCCATTGGACAGGGAACCACGAGCAGTACTTC. Its protein is CASSHWTGNHEQYF.

The V and J genes are TRBV7-9 and TRBJ1-3; 9 bases line up with TRBD1. The CDR3 extends over 16 amino acids. Trimming at V came to 6 bases and at J to 8 bases, leaving 14 bases not matched to a gene. Germline V gene lookup returns CDR1 SEHNR and CDR2 FQNEAQ (reference sequence). For the CDR3, the DNA is TGTGCCAGCAGTTCTCCCAGGGGACAGGGCTTGGACACCATATATTTT. This encodes CASSSPRGQGLDTIYF.

The CDR3 DNA is TGTGCCAGCAGCTACAGGGCTGGGGCCAACGTCCTGACTTTC. Protein product: CASSYRAGANVLTF. The chain combines TRBV11-3 with TRBJ2-6; D might be TRBD1 (6 bases). This CDR3 contains 14 residues. Germline CDR1 SGHNT, CDR2 YENEEA. V was trimmed by 4 bases and J by 2 bases, leaving 6 bases between them.

The genes are TRBV4-3 and TRBJ2-1; 8 nucleotides align to TRBD2. This CDR3 is 15 amino acids long. Trimming took 0 bases from V and 8 from J; bases not matched to a gene: 6. Germline V CDR1 and CDR2: LGHNA, YSLEER. Written as DNA, the CDR3 is TGCGCCAGCAGCCAAGAAGTGGCGGGGGGCTATGAGCAGTTCTTC. Protein product: CASSQEVAGGYEQFF.

The chain is built from TRBV25-1 and TRBJ2-7; TRBD2 is a possible D gene (6 bases). V lost 8 bases and J lost 3, with 17 bases in between. CDR1 and CDR2 from the germline V gene are MGHDK and SYGVNS. The CDR3 totals 14 residues. The CDR3 nucleotides are TGTGCCAGCGGGGGGACCTCCCGGGACTACGAGCAGTACTTC. This codes for CASGGTSRDYEQYF.

This chain joins TRBV27 and TRBJ2-7, with D possibly being TRBD2 (6 bases). This CDR3 is 12 amino acids long. Germline assignment: CDR1 MNHEY and CDR2 SMNVEV (reference sequence). Between the trimmed V and J ends, which lost 5 bases and 5 bases, there was a span of 10 bases. CDR3 amino acids: CASSTGLNEQYF. CDR3 bases: TGTGCCAGCAGTACGGGACTCAACGAGCAGTACTTC.

This clone was recorded once. The genes are TRBV7-6 and TRBJ2-3; the D is unclear. V lost 5 bases and J 2 bases, leaving 14 bases between the germline ends. Germline V CDR1 and CDR2: SGHVS, FNYEAQ. The CDR3 runs to 15 residues. CDR3 sequence reads: CASSPNLENTDTQYF. CDR3 nucleotides: TGTGCCAGCAGCCCTAACTTAGAGAACACAGATACGCAGTATTTT. The whole variable domain, filled in from reference TRBV7-6 and TRBJ2-3, reads GAGVSQSPRYKVTKRGQDVALRCDPISGHVSLYWYRQALGQGPEFLTYFNYEAQQDKSGLPNDRFSAERPEGSISTLTIQRTEQRDSAMYRCASSPNLENTDTQYFGPGTRLTVL.

The CDR3 is CASLARVQETQYF. The CDR3 nucleotides read TGTGCCAGCCTTGCCCGCGTACAAGAGACCCAGTACTTC. The gene calls are TRBV28 and TRBJ2-5, with no clear D. There are 13 residues in the CDR3. Trimming cost V 8 bases and J 2 bases, with 12 bases left between them. CDR1 MDHEN and CDR2 SYDVKM come from the germline V gene. Looking up the rest from reference TRBV28 and TRBJ2-5 gives the full variable domain: DVKVTQSSRYLVKRTGEKVFLECVQDMDHENMFWYRQDPGLGLRLIYFSYDVKMKEKGDIPEGYSVSREKKERFSLILESASTNQTSMYLCASLARVQETQYFGPGTRLLVL.